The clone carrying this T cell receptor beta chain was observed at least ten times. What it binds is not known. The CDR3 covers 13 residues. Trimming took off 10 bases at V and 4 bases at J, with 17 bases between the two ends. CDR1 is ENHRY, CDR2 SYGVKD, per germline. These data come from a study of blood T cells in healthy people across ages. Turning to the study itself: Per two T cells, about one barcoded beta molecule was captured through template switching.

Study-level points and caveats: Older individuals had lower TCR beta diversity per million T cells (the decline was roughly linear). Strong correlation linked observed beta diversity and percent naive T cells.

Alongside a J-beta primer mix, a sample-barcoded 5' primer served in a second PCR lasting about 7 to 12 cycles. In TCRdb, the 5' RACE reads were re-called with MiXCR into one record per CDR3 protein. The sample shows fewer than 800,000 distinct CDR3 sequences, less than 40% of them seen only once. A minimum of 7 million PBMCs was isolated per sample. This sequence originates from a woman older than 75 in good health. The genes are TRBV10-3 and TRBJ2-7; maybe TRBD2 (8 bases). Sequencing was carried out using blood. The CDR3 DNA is TGTGCCACCGGGGGGGGGACAGCTTACGAGCAGTACTTC. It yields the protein CATGGGTAYEQYF.